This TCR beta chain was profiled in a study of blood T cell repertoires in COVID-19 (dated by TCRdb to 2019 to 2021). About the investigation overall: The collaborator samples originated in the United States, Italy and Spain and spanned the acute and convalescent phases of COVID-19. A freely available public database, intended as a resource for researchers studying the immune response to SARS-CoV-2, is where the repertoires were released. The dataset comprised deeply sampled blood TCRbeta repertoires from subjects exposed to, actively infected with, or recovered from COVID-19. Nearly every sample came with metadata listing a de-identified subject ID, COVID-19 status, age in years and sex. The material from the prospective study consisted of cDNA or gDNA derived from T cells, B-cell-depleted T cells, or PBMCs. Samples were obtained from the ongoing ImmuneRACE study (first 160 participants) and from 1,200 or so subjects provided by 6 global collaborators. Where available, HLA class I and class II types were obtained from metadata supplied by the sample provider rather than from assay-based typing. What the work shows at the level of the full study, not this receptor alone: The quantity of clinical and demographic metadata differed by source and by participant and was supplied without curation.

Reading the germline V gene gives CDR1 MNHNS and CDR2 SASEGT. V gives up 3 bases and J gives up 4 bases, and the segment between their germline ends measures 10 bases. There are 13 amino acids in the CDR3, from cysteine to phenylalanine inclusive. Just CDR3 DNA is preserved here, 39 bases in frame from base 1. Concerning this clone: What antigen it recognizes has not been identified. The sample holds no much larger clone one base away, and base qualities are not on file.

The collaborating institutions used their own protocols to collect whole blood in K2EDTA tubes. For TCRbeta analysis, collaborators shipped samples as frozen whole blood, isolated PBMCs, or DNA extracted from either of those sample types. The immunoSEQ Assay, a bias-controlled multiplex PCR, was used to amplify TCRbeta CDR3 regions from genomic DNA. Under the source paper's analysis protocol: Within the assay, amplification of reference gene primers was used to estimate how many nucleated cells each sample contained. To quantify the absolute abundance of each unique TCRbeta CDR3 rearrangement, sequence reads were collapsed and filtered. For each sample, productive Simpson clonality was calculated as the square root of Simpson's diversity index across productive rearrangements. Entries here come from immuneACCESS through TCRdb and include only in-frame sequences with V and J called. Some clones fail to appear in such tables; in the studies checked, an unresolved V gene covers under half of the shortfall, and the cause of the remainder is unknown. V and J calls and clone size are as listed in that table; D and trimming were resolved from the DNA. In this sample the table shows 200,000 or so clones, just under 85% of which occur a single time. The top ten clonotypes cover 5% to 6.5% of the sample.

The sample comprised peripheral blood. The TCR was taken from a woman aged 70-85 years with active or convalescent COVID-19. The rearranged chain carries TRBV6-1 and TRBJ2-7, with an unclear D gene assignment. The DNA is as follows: TGTGCCAGCAGTGAGGATTTGCGGTACGAGCAGTACTTC. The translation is CASSEDLRYEQYF.